This TCR beta chain was captured by sequencing in a study of T cells in Graves' hyperthyroidism and ophthalmopathy (dated by TCRdb to about 2019). About the study as a whole: Peripheral blood samples were taken at the time of initial diagnosis, prior to any treatment. TCR V-J signatures able to tell the groups apart were searched for in a discovery cohort of 95 to 100 patients, of whom 40 to 45 had Graves' ophthalmopathy and 55 to 60 had stable Graves' hyperthyroidism. Prospective prediction of ophthalmopathy was tested in an independent validation cohort consisting of fewer than 20 hyperthyroidism patients and some 17 patients who later progressed to ophthalmopathy. The roughly 90 discovery patients were divided at random into training and test sets in a 7:3 ratio. Thyroid tissue and blood T-cell repertoires from about six Graves' hyperthyroidism patients were also compared in the study. Once sampling was done, hyperthyroidism patients were given methimazole at a starting dose of 30 mg daily, whereas ophthalmopathy patients were given high-dose intravenous methylprednisolone. The paper describes TCR Vbeta CDR3 sequencing of 140 or so peripheral blood samples, made up of 43 ophthalmopathy patients, 70 to 75 hyperthyroidism patients and 17 progressor patients. Beyond this particular receptor, the publication reports: In validation, the model predicted progression to ophthalmopathy with approximately 71% sensitivity and approximately 72% specificity, a median of approximately 6.7 months before onset. Ophthalmopathy was separated from stable hyperthyroidism by a 13 V-J signature model, with 85% to 90% sensitivity and roughly 84% specificity obtained in cross-validation and 80%/75% obtained in testing. Sample size was not statistically predetermined, and blinding of investigators to group allocation was not performed. Most expanded thyroid clonotypes (frequency above 0.001) were also detected in blood, suggesting blood repertoires may reflect thyroid immune responses.

TCR beta CDR3 regions were amplified from RNA transcripts. The first round of RT-PCR for the TCR CDR3 was performed with the HTBI primer set and the Qiagen OneStep RT-PCR kit. Libraries were constructed in a second round of multiplex PCR, after which size selection and purification were performed. Sequencing of the libraries was done on an Illumina HiSeq2000 using paired-end 100 bp reads. Regarding the original processing steps: SOAPnuke was used to process the raw data, throwing out any read that contained adapters or uncalled bases, had a mean Phred below 15, or lacked an exact constant-primer or identifier match. High-quality paired reads were merged with COPE v1.2.5, and unique nucleotide sequences were defined as clonotypes. Clonotypes were aligned to IMGT TRBV, TRBD and TRBJ reference segments using MiTCR v1.1. Only V-J combinations with frequency above 0.0001, covering 99.2% of repertoires, were analysed. The TCS score was defined as F50 (clonal expansion) divided by E x V (chaos), with BLOSUM62-based TCRdist calculated between CDR3 peptides within each V-J. Welch's t-statistics and random forest reduced around 520 V-J features to roughly 13, which were used in a naive Bayes classifier (R e1071). Through fastp at Q25 and MiXCR, TCRdb rebuilt clones from the public reads, retaining in-frame beta chains. Rows matching on CDR3 protein sequence are summarized as one entry with the most common DNA and genes. None of the V and J calls come from the authors' own analysis; TCRdb made them. The sample table holds around 350,000 distinct CDR3 sequences, of which approximately 16% were seen once. About 20% of the sample goes to the ten largest clones.

About this clonotype: The specificity of this receptor is unknown. No base quality information exists; no much larger clone differs at one position.

V drops 2 bases and J drops 5 bases, leaving 24 bases in between. Its CDR3 holds 18 amino acids, cysteine through phenylalanine. Only CDR3 DNA is held: 54 bases, read in frame from base 1. The germline V gene sets CDR1 to MNHEY and CDR2 to SVGAGI. Ophthalmopathy patients had moderately to severely active disease, Clinical Activity Score of at least 3, NOSPECS grade of at least 4, and duration under 3 months. Patients with uncontrolled infections, other autoimmune diseases, pregnancy or lactation were excluded. Diagnoses were based on clinical symptoms, serum thyroxine and TRAb, thyroid ultrasound and orbital computed tomography. PBMCs were isolated from 10 ml of fresh peripheral blood by Ficoll-Paque density gradient centrifugation. Trizol reagent was used to extract total RNA, and RNA quality was then checked on an Agilent 2100 Bioanalyzer.

The sample consisted of blood. The sequence came from a woman in her sixties or seventies with Graves' ophthalmopathy. Recombination linked TRBV6-5 to TRBJ2-5; D gene: possibly TRBD1, on 8 matching bases. In nucleotides, the sequence is TGTGCCAGCAGTTACGGGGGGGGTGGGACAGGTCGAGGGGAGACCCAGTACTTC. Translation gives CASSYGGGGTGRGETQYF.